This T cell receptor beta chain stems from a study of graft-versus-host responses after intestinal transplantation. Study-level information: Every recipient had anti-thymocyte globulin induction and 3 to 4 years of tacrolimus plus steroids. Study findings and constraints: Detection of GvH clones occurred in recipient marrow, and some had their first appearance in ileum or blood. Allografts of patients with graft-donor T cell macrochimerism showed high graft-versus-host to host-versus-graft clone ratios.

J gave up 6 bases and V 2 bases, and 9 bases lay outside the gene matches. CDR3 size: 16 residues. This clone was observed a handful of times. Plated together were around 200,000 CFSE-labeled responder cells and around 200,000 irradiated, violet-dye-labeled stimulator cells. Sequencing was performed with immunoSEQ multiplex PCR; in TCRdb, only in-frame clones are kept and a portion is missing. The table records roughly 15,000 clones, 35% to 45% of them present only once. The chain carries TRBV6-7 and TRBJ2-3; 9 nucleotides line up with TRBD2. TRBV6-7 belongs to the ORF category, with a function that is uncertain. This clonotype originated in a human patient who received an intestinal transplant. Material: alloreactive CD8+ T cells from a mixed lymphocyte reaction culture, obtained before intestinal transplant. Subset specified: CFSE-low proliferating T cells sorted from roughly six-day pre-transplant mixed lymphocyte reaction (GvH or HvG direction). The CDR3 nucleotides are TGTGCCAGCAGTTACCGCAGCGGGGGGCCAAGGGATACGCAGTATTTT. Amino acid sequence: CASSYRSGGPRDTQYF.